This T cell receptor (beta chain) was captured by sequencing in a study of vaccination effects on CD4 cells after COVID-19. Study-level information: Two recovered convalescent patients were sampled 16 days and one week pre-vaccination.

The CDR3 totals 15 residues. Under the ViraFEST assay, PBMC were stimulated with viral peptide pools so that antigen-specific CD4+ T cells expanded. Sequencing was performed afterwards. Culturing for around 10 days preceded CD4+ T cell isolation. The individual was infected with SARS-CoV-2 between March and December 2020, as confirmed by PCR. Half-medium replacement with IL-2 medium occurred on days 3 and 7. Measured with immunoSEQ multiplex PCR; TCRdb has only the in-frame clones, and not every one. The data hold 42,000 or so clones, with roughly two thirds observed a single time. This clone was seen ten or more times. Its antigen is as yet unknown.

The sequences come from CD4+ T cells from PBMCs cultured with a peptide pool, collected before COVID-19 vaccination. The TCR was taken from a human donor who had a prior SARS-CoV-2 infection. The chain combines TRBV21-1 with TRBJ2-1; TRBD1 is the table's D call and was not checked against the DNA. TRBV21-1 counts as a pseudogene. As DNA, the CDR3 is TGTGCCAGCAGCAATTTGAGACAGGGGTACAATGAGCAGTTCTTC. This sequence encodes CASSNLRQGYNEQFF.